This paragraph reports one TCR beta chain. Its antigen is unidentified. Uncontrolled infection, other autoimmune disease, pregnancy or lactation excluded patients. Each diagnosis drew on symptoms, thyroxine, TRAb, thyroid ultrasound and orbital computed tomography findings. These data originate in a study of T cells in Graves' hyperthyroidism and ophthalmopathy. Study-wide results and limits: Most thyroid clonotypes that were expanded above 0.001 also turned up in blood. Researchers report that a 13 V-J model separated ophthalmopathy from stable hyperthyroidism.

Amplified regions were TCR beta CDR3 sequences from RNA transcripts. With the HTBI primer set, the TCR CDR3 went through a first round of RT-PCR. Each CDR3 protein gets one entry after TCRdb re-called the multiplex PCR reads with MiXCR. The profile covers hundreds of thousands of distinct CDR3 sequences, with just under 45% appearing a single time and less than 9.5% taken by the ten largest. The CDR3 has 13 residues. The ends were cut back, 8 bases at V and 7 bases at J, with 15 bases in the middle. Germline CDR1 and CDR2: LNHNV and YYDKDF (reference sequence). The V call is TRBV15, the J call TRBJ1-5; D uncertain. Sequencing used peripheral blood or thyroid tissue (not recorded which). The source is an adult man with Graves' disease, either hyperthyroidism or ophthalmopathy (not recorded which). In nucleotides, the CDR3 is TGTGCCACCTGGCAGGCGCTTAAGCAGCCCCAGCATTTT. Translating it yields CATWQALKQPQHF.